Sequencing of this T cell receptor (beta chain) was carried out in a study of T-cell memory formation after mild COVID-19. The CDR3 has 14 amino acids. Per germline, CDR1 LNHDA and CDR2 SQIVND (reference sequence). The V segment lost 4 bases and the J segment 4 bases; nucleotides outside the gene matches: 4. TCRdb re-called the 5' RACE reads through MiXCR, storing one row per CDR3 protein. The sample yields about 350,000 distinct CDR3 sequences, 25% to 30% seen once. The sequence was collected from an adult woman who had mild COVID-19 (a few samples of this study predate the infection). Cell type and time point are not known. V gene TRBV19 combines with J gene TRBJ2-5; TRBD2 matches 9 bases. The sample was PBMCs or a T cell subset sorted from them (not recorded which). DNA for the CDR3: TGTGCCAGTAGTACCGGGACTAGCATAGAGACCCAGTACTTC. As protein: CASSTGTSIETQYF.